The 20 T cell receptor beta chains presented below share a single source sample, sequenced in a study of blood T cell repertoires in COVID-19. Sequencing used immunoSEQ multiplex PCR; TCRdb keeps in-frame clones, though not all of them. This table has 260,000 or so clones, around four fifths appearing once. The sample taken for sequencing was peripheral blood. Receptors originate from a woman in her 70s with acute or convalescent COVID-19.

The CDR3 here is CASSYRGNQPQHF. CDR3 nucleotide sequence: TGTGCCAGCAGTTACAGGGGGAATCAGCCCCAGCATTTT. V and J are TRBV6-5 and TRBJ1-5; a possible D gene is TRBD1 (6 bases). Trimming pared 2 bases from V and 4 bases from J, leaving 6 bases between. The CDR3 loop spans 13 amino acids. The V gene's germline CDR1 is MNHEY and CDR2 SVGAGI.

The gene calls are TRBV6-6 and TRBJ2-7, with 7 bases matching TRBD1. This CDR3 spans 14 amino acids. In germline, CDR1 is MNHNY, CDR2 SVGAGI (reference sequence). Trimming cost V 6 bases and J 7 bases; bases outside gene matches: 12. CDR3 sequence (DNA): TGTGCCAGCAGAACCGACATAGGGGGCTTTGAGCAGTACTTC. Its protein is CASRTDIGGFEQYF.

The chain recombines TRBV7-2 with TRBJ1-2; 7 bases fit TRBD1. After removal of 5 bases from V and 0 bases from J, the junction contained 9 bases not matched to a gene. This CDR3 contains 16 residues. Germline V gene sequence: CDR1 SGHTA, CDR2 FQGNSA. The CDR3 DNA follows: TGTGCCAGCAGCACGGGGACAGTCCCAGCTAACTATGGCTACACCTTC. Its protein product is CASSTGTVPANYGYTF.

The chain combines TRBV2 with TRBJ1-6; TRBD1 is a possible D gene (5 bases). V lost 3 bases and J 7 bases, leaving 10 bases between the germline ends. Looked up from germline, CDR1 is SNHLY and CDR2 is FYNNEI. The CDR3 totals 14 residues. CDR3 bases: TGTGCCAGCAGTGACAGGGCCTCAAATTCACCCCTCCACTTT. Its translation is CASSDRASNSPLHF.

The rearrangement joins TRBV7-9 to TRBJ2-7; tentative D call: TRBD1 (5 bases). The CDR3 spans 14 residues. CDR1 is SEHNR and CDR2 is FQNEAQ in the germline V gene (reference sequence). V was clipped by 4 bases and J by 2 bases, with 12 bases between them. The CDR3 here is CASSSSDKPYEQYF. In nucleotides, the CDR3 is TGTGCCAGCAGCTCTTCGGACAAACCCTACGAGCAGTACTTC.

The J gene is TRBJ2-3, the V gene TRBV29-1, with 12 positions matching TRBD2. This CDR3 comprises 18 residues. From germline, CDR1 is SQVTM and CDR2 ANQGSEA. V shed 1 base, J shed 4 bases, and the junction held 12 bases outside the gene matches. CDR3 nucleotide sequence: TGCAGCGTTGAAGGGATGGCTAGCGGGGGGGCGAAACCAGATACGCAGTATTTT. Protein sequence: CSVEGMASGGAKPDTQYF.

The chain joins TRBV7-2 to TRBJ1-2; 7 nucleotides align to TRBD1. Germline V gene lookup returns CDR1 SGHTA and CDR2 FQGNSA. V trimming: 2 bases; J trimming: 1 base; junction bases outside the gene matches: 4. The CDR3 runs to 15 residues. The CDR3 coding sequence is TGTGCCAGCAGCTTACGGACAGGTTATAACTATGGCTACACCTTC. Protein product: CASSLRTGYNYGYTF.

The chain combines TRBV2 with TRBJ1-1; unclear D gene. The V end was cut by 2 bases, the J end by 2 bases, with 9 bases between. The CDR3 runs 14 residues. Germline assignment: CDR1 SNHLY and CDR2 FYNNEI. The CDR3 spells CASSELHRNTEAFF. CDR3 in DNA: TGTGCCAGCAGTGAATTACACCGTAACACTGAAGCTTTCTTT.

The rearrangement links TRBV6-6 to TRBJ1-2; 7 bases align to TRBD1. Per the germline V gene, CDR1 is MNHNY and CDR2 is SVGAGI (reference sequence). V dropped 1 base and J dropped 4; count of bases not matched to a gene: 3. The CDR3 spans 14 residues. DNA for the CDR3: TGTGCCAGCAGTTACTTGGGACAGCTCTATGGCTACACCTTC. It codes for CASSYLGQLYGYTF.

J is TRBJ1-1 and V is TRBV18; the match to TRBD1 covers 11 bases. The CDR3 has 16 amino acids. Germline trimming cut 6 bases from V and 4 bases from J; bases unmatched to any gene: 10. CDR1 is KGHSH and CDR2 is LQKENI in the germline V gene. The CDR3 protein is CASSPGTGGTGTEAFF. The CDR3 DNA reads TGTGCCAGCTCGCCCGGGACAGGGGGTACGGGCACTGAAGCTTTCTTT.

V and J are TRBV9 and TRBJ2-5; 8 nucleotides line up with TRBD1. The CDR3 length is 13 residues. With 3 bases clipped from V and 5 bases from J, the junction kept 3 bases outside the gene matches. CDR1 is SGDLS, CDR2 YYNGEE, per germline. The CDR3 loop is CASSGQGWETQYF. The CDR3 DNA follows: TGTGCCAGCAGCGGACAGGGGTGGGAGACCCAGTACTTC.

Points on this clone: Additional DNA sequences in this sample encode the identical CDR3. The rearrangement uses TRBV4-1 and TRBJ1-4; a weak D match, TRBD1 (5 bases). The CDR3 loop spans 16 amino acids. Trimming took 0 bases from V and 5 from J, leaving 13 bases between them. Germline CDR1 and CDR2: MGHRA and YSYEKL. The CDR3, as DNA: TGCGCCAGCAGCCAAGATCGCGGGGGGGGAAATGAAAAACTGTTTTTT. Amino acid sequence: CASSQDRGGGNEKLFF.

The J gene is TRBJ1-2, the V gene TRBV6-5; a possible D gene is TRBD1 (6 bases). The CDR3 covers 13 residues. Trimming left V 8 bases short and J 8 bases short, with 18 bases between. CDR1 MNHEY and CDR2 SVGAGI come from the germline V gene. The CDR3 DNA is TGTGCCAGCCTCAGTAATACAGGGCGAGGCTACACCTTC. It encodes CASLSNTGRGYTF.

In its sample, this clone was seen many times. The rearrangement joins TRBV7-6 to TRBJ2-7, with TRBD1 as a possible D gene (5 bases). Germline assignment: CDR1 SGHVS and CDR2 FNYEAQ. V shed 3 bases and J shed 0 bases, with 12 bases lying between them. The CDR3 sequence is 15 residues long. CDR3 in amino acids: CASSLEQGFSYEQYF. The CDR3 DNA reads TGTGCCAGCAGCTTGGAGCAGGGCTTCTCCTACGAGCAGTACTTC.

The V gene is TRBV28, the J gene TRBJ1-2, with D unresolved. The length of the CDR3 is 14 residues. Germline values: CDR1 MDHEN, CDR2 SYDVKM. Trimming stripped 2 bases from V and 3 bases from J, with 10 bases between. This CDR3 reads CASSLDMTYYGYTF. In DNA, the CDR3 is TGTGCCAGCAGTTTAGATATGACTTACTATGGCTACACCTTC.

The chain employs TRBV5-6 and TRBJ1-5; D may be TRBD1 (5 bases). Trimming took 6 bases from V and 2 from J, leaving 18 bases between them. Germline assignment: CDR1 SGHDT and CDR2 YYEEEE. This CDR3 is 16 amino acids long. CDR3 residues: CASTRGGSLGNQPQHF. Here the CDR3 DNA reads TGTGCCAGCACCCGGGGGGGGAGTTTAGGCAATCAGCCCCAGCATTTT.

A few counts support this clone. The CDR3 DNA sequence: TGTGCCATCAGCTCCGGGACACAAAATTCACCCCTCCACTTT. Protein product: CAISSGTQNSPLHF. V and J are TRBV10-3 and TRBJ1-6; weak D call: TRBD1 (6 bases). The CDR3 loop spans 14 amino acids. V was trimmed by 6 bases and J by 7 bases, leaving 13 bases between them. Germline-derived CDR1 and CDR2 are ENHRY and SYGVKD.

The rearrangement uses TRBV27 and TRBJ2-7; 14 bases map to TRBD2. V gave up 5 bases and J gave up 0 bases; unmatched junction bases: 3. This CDR3 comprises 16 residues. Germline CDR1 MNHEY, CDR2 SMNVEV (reference sequence). CDR3 sequence (DNA): TGTGCCAGCAGTAGGACTAGCGGGGGGAGCTCCTACGAGCAGTACTTC. It translates to CASSRTSGGSSYEQYF.

The chain carries TRBV6-5 and TRBJ1-2; no definite D call. Trimming removed 6 bases at V and 5 bases at J, with 10 bases between. Germline CDR1 and CDR2: MNHEY and SVGAGI. The CDR3 contains 12 residues. The CDR3 protein is CASRLPQYGYTF. In nucleotides, the CDR3 is TGTGCCAGCAGGTTGCCGCAGTATGGCTACACCTTC.

This clone was recorded a few times. The J gene is TRBJ2-3, the V gene TRBV27, with 13 nucleotides matching TRBD2. CDR1 and CDR2 (germline): MNHEY, SMNVEV (reference sequence). J lost 3 bases, V lost 4 bases, and 1 base had no gene match. The CDR3 sequence is 15 residues long. CDR3 nucleotide sequence: TGTGCCAGCAGTTGGGGACTAGCGGGGACAGATACGCAGTATTTT. As protein: CASSWGLAGTDTQYF.